These 14 T cell receptor beta chains came from one sample sequenced in a study of cytomegalovirus exposure and HLA in healthy donors. PCR was performed using 60 Vbeta and 13 Jbeta primers. Data came from immunoSEQ multiplex PCR; TCRdb stores just in-frame clones and leaves some out. The profile covers 270,000 or so clones, with roughly 88% appearing a single time and almost 4% taken by the ten largest. The sequenced material came from PBMCs. The receptors stem from a man aged 35-49 years in good health and CMV-seropositive.

J is TRBJ2-7 and V is TRBV4-1, with D maybe TRBD1 (6 bases). Trimming stripped 5 bases from V and 4 bases from J, with 15 bases between. The CDR3 totals 14 residues. From germline, CDR1 is MGHRA and CDR2 YSYEKL. The CDR3 spells CASSLRTETYEQYF. For the CDR3, the DNA is TGCGCCAGCAGCTTACGGACAGAAACTTACGAGCAGTACTTC.

The chain carries TRBV7-3 and TRBJ1-1; D uncertain. The CDR3 contains 13 residues. Trimming pared 0 bases from V and 1 base from J, leaving 3 bases between. Germline CDR1 reads SGHTA; CDR2 reads FQGTGA. For the CDR3, the DNA is TGTGCCAGCAGCTTAACGGCGAACACTGAAGCTTTCTTT. Translated: CASSLTANTEAFF.

The chain couples TRBV5-1 to TRBJ2-7; 10 bases fit TRBD1. There are 15 residues in the CDR3. Per germline, CDR1 SGHRS and CDR2 YFSETQ. Trimming at V came to 4 bases and at J to 0 bases, leaving 4 bases not matched to a gene. This chain's CDR3 is CASSIWTGGSYEQYF. CDR3 nucleotide sequence: TGCGCCAGCAGCATATGGACAGGGGGCTCCTACGAGCAGTACTTC.

This chain joins TRBV4-3 and TRBJ2-1, with 9 positions matching TRBD2. This CDR3 comprises 16 residues. V lost 0 bases and J lost 7; bases outside the gene matches: 7. CDR1 is LGHNA and CDR2 is YSLEER in the germline V gene. For the CDR3, the DNA is TGCGCCAGCAGCCAAGAGGGCGGGAGGGCGGGGAATGAGCAGTTCTTC. Its protein is CASSQEGGRAGNEQFF.

This clone showed up just a few times. The rearrangement joins TRBV28 to TRBJ1-1; D is uncertain. The germline V gene encodes CDR1 MDHEN and CDR2 SYDVKM. The V and J ends lost 6 bases and 3 bases respectively, with 14 bases between them. This CDR3 has 14 residues. The CDR3 nucleotides are TGTGCCAGCAGCCAGCGGGGTCTCGACACTGAAGCTTTCTTT. It translates to CASSQRGLDTEAFF.

V and J are TRBV5-1 and TRBJ1-3; 7 positions match TRBD1. This CDR3 comprises 17 residues. Germline CDR1 and CDR2: SGHRS and YFSETQ. Trimming cost V 1 base and J 0 bases; bases outside gene matches: 7. CDR3 protein: CASSLRAGGTSGNTIYF. The CDR3 DNA reads as TGCGCCAGCAGCTTGAGGGCAGGGGGTACCTCTGGAAACACCATATATTTT.

The chain uses TRBV11-2 and TRBJ2-7, with a possible D match to TRBD2 (6 bases). With 7 bases removed from V and 6 bases from J, the gap between germline ends came to 22 bases. The CDR3 length is 15 residues. Germline CDR1 reads SGHAT; CDR2 reads FQNNGV. The CDR3 DNA reads TGTGCCAGCACCCTCAACTGGGGGAGGCTAGGCGAGCAGTACTTC. Its translation is CASTLNWGRLGEQYF.

This clone has more than one count but fewer than ten. The V and J genes are TRBV7-3 and TRBJ1-5; D unresolved. The CDR3 contains 12 residues. Deletions cut 3 bases from V and 5 bases from J, with 5 bases between. Per germline, CDR1 SGHTA and CDR2 FQGTGA. The CDR3 loop is CASSFRDQPQHF. CDR3 nucleotide sequence: TGTGCCAGCAGCTTCCGGGATCAGCCCCAGCATTTT.

The chain links TRBV28 to TRBJ1-2; 11 positions agree with TRBD1. Germline values: CDR1 MDHEN, CDR2 SYDVKM. V lost 5 bases, J lost 4 bases, and 6 bases stayed unmatched. The CDR3 is 15 amino acids. This CDR3 reads CASSAAGTGGYGYTF. The CDR3 DNA follows: TGTGCCAGCAGTGCCGCCGGGACAGGGGGCTATGGCTACACCTTC.

This rearrangement joins TRBV7-9 to TRBJ2-7; D possibly corresponds to TRBD2 (5 bases). This CDR3 has 14 residues. Germline V gives CDR1 SEHNR, CDR2 FQNEAQ (reference sequence). The V and J ends lost 5 bases and 5 bases respectively, with 16 bases between them. The CDR3 region has the DNA TGTGCCAGCAGCGGAGGAGCTGGGCTCCACGAGCAGTACTTC. Translating it yields CASSGGAGLHEQYF.

The rearrangement links TRBV7-9 to TRBJ1-2; a weak D match, TRBD1 (6 bases). V gave up 3 bases and J gave up 3 bases, with 11 bases separating them. The CDR3 spans 14 residues. Germline V gene lookup returns CDR1 SEHNR and CDR2 FQNEAQ (reference sequence). For the CDR3, the DNA is TGTGCCAGCAGCTTTACGGACAGCGACTATGGCTACACCTTC. Amino acid sequence: CASSFTDSDYGYTF.

The J gene is TRBJ1-1, the V gene TRBV27; no reliable D call. The CDR3 is 13 amino acids. The germline V gene encodes CDR1 MNHEY and CDR2 SMNVEV (reference sequence). Trimming pared 9 bases from V and 1 base from J, leaving 12 bases between. As DNA, the CDR3 is TGTGCCAGTAGTACAGCACCGAACACTGAAGCTTTCTTT. Translation gives CASSTAPNTEAFF.

The rearrangement links TRBV5-1 to TRBJ1-5; 7 positions agree with TRBD1. This CDR3 is built from 15 residues. The junction had 7 bases not matched to a gene; V was cut back by 4 bases and J by 3 bases. Per the germline V gene, CDR1 is SGHRS and CDR2 is YFSETQ. CDR3 DNA: TGCGCCAGCAGCCGATCCGGGACAGACAATCAGCCCCAGCATTTT. This gives the protein CASSRSGTDNQPQHF.

The chain recombines TRBV4-1 with TRBJ2-2; 10 bases align to TRBD2. Per the germline V gene, CDR1 is MGHRA and CDR2 is YSYEKL. The CDR3 runs 13 residues. With 6 bases clipped from V and 7 bases from J, the junction kept 2 bases outside the gene matches. The CDR3 spells CASSGLAVGELFF. CDR3 DNA sequence: TGCGCCAGCAGTGGACTAGCGGTCGGGGAGCTGTTTTTT.